This T cell receptor (beta chain) was identified during a study of blood T cell repertoires in COVID-19. Sequencing used immunoSEQ multiplex PCR; TCRdb keeps in-frame clones, though not all of them. The table records around 190,000 clones, 84% of them present only once. CDR1 is LGHDT, CDR2 YNNKEL, per germline (reference sequence). The V segment lost 6 bases and the J segment 7 bases; nucleotides outside the gene matches: 5. The CDR3 has 12 amino acids. This sequence was found in a woman in her 30s who had been exposed to COVID-19. The sequenced sample was PBMCs or T cells enriched from blood (not recorded which). V usage is TRBV3-1 (or the pseudogene TRBV3-2) and J usage is TRBJ2-5, with 7 bases that match TRBD1. The CDR3 loop reads CASRDRPGTQYF. The CDR3 DNA is TGTGCCAGCAGGGACAGGCCGGGGACCCAGTACTTC.